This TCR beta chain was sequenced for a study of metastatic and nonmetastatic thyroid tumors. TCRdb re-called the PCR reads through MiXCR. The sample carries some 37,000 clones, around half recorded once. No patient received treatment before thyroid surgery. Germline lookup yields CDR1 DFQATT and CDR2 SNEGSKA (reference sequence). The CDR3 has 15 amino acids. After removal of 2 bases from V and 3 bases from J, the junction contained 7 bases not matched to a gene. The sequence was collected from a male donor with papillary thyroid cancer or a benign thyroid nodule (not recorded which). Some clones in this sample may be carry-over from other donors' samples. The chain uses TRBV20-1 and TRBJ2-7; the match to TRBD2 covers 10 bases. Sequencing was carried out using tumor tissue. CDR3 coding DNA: TGCAGTGCTAGACCTCTAGCGGGAGTCCACTACGAGCAGTACTTC. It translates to CSARPLAGVHYEQYF.